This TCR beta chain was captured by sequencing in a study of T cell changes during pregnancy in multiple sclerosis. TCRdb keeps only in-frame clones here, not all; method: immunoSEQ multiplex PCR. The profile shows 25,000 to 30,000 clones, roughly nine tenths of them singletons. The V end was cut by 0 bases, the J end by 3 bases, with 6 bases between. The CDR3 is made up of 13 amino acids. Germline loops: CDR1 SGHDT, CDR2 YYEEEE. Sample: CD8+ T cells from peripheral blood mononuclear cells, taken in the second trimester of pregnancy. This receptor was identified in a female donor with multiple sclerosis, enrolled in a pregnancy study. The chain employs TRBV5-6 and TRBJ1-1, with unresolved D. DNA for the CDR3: TGTGCCAGCAGCTTGGGGCCAGACACTGAAGCTTTCTTT. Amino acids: CASSLGPDTEAFF.